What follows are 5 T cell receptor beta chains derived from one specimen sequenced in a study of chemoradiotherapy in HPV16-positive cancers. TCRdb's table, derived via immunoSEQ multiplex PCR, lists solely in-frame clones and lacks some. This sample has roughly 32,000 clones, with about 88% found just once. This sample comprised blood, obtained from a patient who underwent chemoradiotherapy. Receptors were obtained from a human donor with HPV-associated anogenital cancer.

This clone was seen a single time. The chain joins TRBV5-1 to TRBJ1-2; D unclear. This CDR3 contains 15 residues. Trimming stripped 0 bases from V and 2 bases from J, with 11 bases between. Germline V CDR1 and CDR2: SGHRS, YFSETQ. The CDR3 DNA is TGCGCCAGCAGCTTGGAGCCGGGATCAAACTATGGCTACACCTTC. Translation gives CASSLEPGSNYGYTF.

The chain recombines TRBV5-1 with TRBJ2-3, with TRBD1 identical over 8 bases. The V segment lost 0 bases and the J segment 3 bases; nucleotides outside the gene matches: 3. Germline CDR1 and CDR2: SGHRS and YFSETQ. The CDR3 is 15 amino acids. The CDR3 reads CASSLVQGETDTQYF. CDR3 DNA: TGCGCCAGCAGCTTGGTACAGGGGGAAACAGATACGCAGTATTTT.

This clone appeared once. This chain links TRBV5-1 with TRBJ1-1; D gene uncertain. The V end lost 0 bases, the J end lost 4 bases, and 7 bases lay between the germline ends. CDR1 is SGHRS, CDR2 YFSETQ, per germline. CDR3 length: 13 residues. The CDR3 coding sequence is TGCGCCAGCAGCTTGGTGGGGAGCACTGAAGCTTTCTTT. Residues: CASSLVGSTEAFF.

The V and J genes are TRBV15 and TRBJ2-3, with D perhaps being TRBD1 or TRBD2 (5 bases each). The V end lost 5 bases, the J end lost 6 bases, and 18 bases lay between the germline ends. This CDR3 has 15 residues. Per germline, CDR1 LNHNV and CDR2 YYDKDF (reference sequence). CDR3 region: CATSGRLVEGDTQYF. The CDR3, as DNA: TGTGCCACCAGCGGACGACTTGTAGAGGGGGATACGCAGTATTTT.

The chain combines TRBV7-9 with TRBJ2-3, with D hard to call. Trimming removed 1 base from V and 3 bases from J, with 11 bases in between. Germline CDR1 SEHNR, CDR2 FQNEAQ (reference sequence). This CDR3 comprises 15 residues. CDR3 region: CASSLGGIGTDTQYF. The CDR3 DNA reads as TGTGCCAGCAGCTTAGGGGGTATAGGAACAGATACGCAGTATTTT.